This passage covers 18 T cell receptor beta chains from one sample sequenced in a study of graft-versus-host responses after intestinal transplantation. No antigen is known for these receptors. Data came from immunoSEQ multiplex PCR; TCRdb stores just in-frame clones and leaves some out. The sample has 150,000 or so clones, 80% to 95% seen once. The sample here was unstimulated CD4+ T cells sorted from spleen or lymph node cells, taken before intestinal transplant. These receptor sequences come from a human donor who received an intestinal transplant.

This sequence joins TRBV19 and TRBJ2-3, with TRBD2 matching over 10 bases. V dropped 6 bases and J dropped 2; count of bases not matched to a gene: 5. In germline, CDR1 is LNHDA, CDR2 SQIVND (reference sequence). The CDR3 sequence is 15 residues long. CDR3: CASRAGLAYTDTQYF. In nucleotides, the CDR3 is TGTGCCAGTAGGGCGGGACTAGCGTACACAGATACGCAGTATTTT.

The chain employs TRBV5-1 and TRBJ2-3, with unresolved D. Looked up from germline, CDR1 is SGHRS and CDR2 is YFSETQ. V was cut by 3 bases and J by 0 bases, with 11 bases left in between. The CDR3 runs 15 residues. The CDR3 region is CASSYSKTSTDTQYF. The CDR3, as DNA: TGCGCCAGCAGCTATTCCAAAACTAGCACAGATACGCAGTATTTT. The entire variable domain, with the rest obtained from reference TRBV5-1 and TRBJ2-3, is as follows: KAGVTQTPRYLIKTRGQQVTLSCSPISGHRSVSWYQQTPGQGLQFLFEYFSETQRNKGNFPGRFSGRQFSNSRSEMNVSTLELGDSALYLCASSYSKTSTDTQYFGPGTRLTVL.

This clone was counted once. V usage is TRBV7-3 and J usage is TRBJ2-7, with D possibly matching TRBD2 (5 bases). CDR3 length: 15 amino acids. V lost 2 bases to trimming and J lost 7 bases, with 18 bases between them. Germline CDR1 and CDR2: SGHTA and FQGTGA. The CDR3 here is CASSLSGGSSWEQYF. Here the CDR3 DNA reads TGTGCCAGCAGCTTATCTGGAGGTTCTTCCTGGGAGCAGTACTTC.

The rearrangement uses TRBV5-6 and TRBJ2-7, with 8 positions matching TRBD2. Germline trimming cut 1 base from V and 0 bases from J; bases unmatched to any gene: 3. There are 15 residues in the CDR3. CDR1 is SGHDT, CDR2 YYEEEE, per germline. Written as DNA, the CDR3 is TGTGCCAGCAGCTTGACGGGAGGGAGCTCCTACGAGCAGTACTTC. Translating it yields CASSLTGGSSYEQYF. Looking up the rest from reference TRBV5-6 and TRBJ2-7 gives the full variable domain: DAGVTQSPTHLIKTRGQQVTLRCSPKSGHDTVSWYQQALGQGPQFIFQYYEEEERQRGNFPDRFSGHQFPNYSSELNVNALLLGDSALYLCASSLTGGSSYEQYFGPGTRLTVT.

This clone showed up just once. J is TRBJ2-3 and V is TRBV27, with 12 bases matching TRBD2. Germline trimming cut 7 bases from V and 8 bases from J; bases unmatched to any gene: 10. This CDR3 has 15 amino acids. CDR1 and CDR2 from the germline V gene are MNHEY and SMNVEV (reference sequence). The CDR3 sequence: CASNDLRLAGATQYF. CDR3 DNA sequence: TGTGCCAGCAACGACCTCCGACTAGCGGGAGCTACGCAGTATTTT.

The V call is TRBV9, the J call TRBJ2-7; TRBD2 matches 7 bases. With V trimmed by 0 bases and J by 1 base, 7 bases remained unmatched. This CDR3 comprises 16 residues. Germline V gene lookup returns CDR1 SGDLS and CDR2 YYNGEE. CDR3 amino acids: CASSVGPAGRSYEQYF. The CDR3 nucleotides are TGTGCCAGCAGCGTAGGGCCAGCGGGACGTTCCTACGAGCAGTACTTC. The whole variable domain, filled in from reference TRBV9 and TRBJ2-7, reads DSGVTQTPKHLITATGQRVTLRCSPRSGDLSVYWYQQSLDQGLQFLIQYYNGEERAKGNILERFSAQQFPDLHSELNLSSLELGDSALYFCASSVGPAGRSYEQYFGPGTRLTVT.

J is TRBJ2-7 and V is TRBV10-3; D is uncertain. Between the trimmed V and J ends, which lost 3 bases and 4 bases, there was a span of 7 bases. CDR1 and CDR2 (germline): ENHRY, SYGVKD. The CDR3 consists of 12 residues. CDR3 sequence: CAISESGYEQYF. The CDR3 nucleotides read TGTGCCATCAGTGAATCCGGGTACGAGCAGTACTTC.

J is TRBJ2-1 and V is TRBV7-2; D gene ambiguous. V was pared by 0 bases and J by 3 bases, with 9 bases between. This CDR3 has 15 residues. Looked up from germline, CDR1 is SGHTA and CDR2 is FQGNSA. The CDR3 region is CASSLAGWGYNEQFF. The CDR3 coding sequence is TGTGCCAGCAGCTTAGCAGGGTGGGGCTACAATGAGCAGTTCTTC. Filled out from reference TRBV7-2 and TRBJ2-1, the complete variable domain reads GAGVSQSPSNKVTEKGKDVELRCDPISGHTALYWYRQSLGQGLEFLIYFQGNSAPDKSGLPSDRFSAERTGGSVSTLTIQRTQQEDSAVYLCASSLAGWGYNEQFFGPGTRLTVL.

This chain links TRBV6-5 with TRBJ2-4, with no clear D. Germline V gene data show CDR1 as MNHEY and CDR2 as SVGAGI. The CDR3 sequence is 13 residues long. Deletions cut 8 bases from V and 0 bases from J, with 8 bases between. The CDR3: CASRPVAKNIQYF. CDR3 in DNA: TGTGCCAGCCGCCCGGTAGCCAAAAACATTCAGTACTTC.

V gene TRBV30 combines with J gene TRBJ2-7, with 14 bases that match TRBD2. Unmatched junction bases numbered 12, after V lost 1 base and J lost 7 bases. The CDR3 runs to 17 residues. Germline CDR1 and CDR2: GTSNPN and SVGIG (reference sequence). CDR3 amino acids: CAWSAPTSGRALGEQYF. The CDR3, as DNA: TGTGCCTGGAGTGCCCCGACTAGCGGGAGGGCTTTGGGTGAGCAGTACTTC.

The chain recombines TRBV6-1 with TRBJ1-2, with D possibly matching TRBD1 (6 bases). Germline V gene data show CDR1 as MNHNS and CDR2 as SASEGT. This CDR3 comprises 13 residues. Trimming took off 4 bases at V and 8 bases at J, with 14 bases between the two ends. In DNA, the CDR3 is TGTGCCAGCAGTGCGGGACAAACTTCCGGCTACACCTTC. Translation: CASSAGQTSGYTF.

CDR3 protein: CASSPPGSYNEQFF. The CDR3 DNA reads TGTGCCAGCAGTCCTCCGGGATCCTACAATGAGCAGTTCTTC. The chain couples TRBV28 to TRBJ2-1; D might be TRBD2 (5 bases). V was cut by 5 bases and J by 1 base, with 9 bases left in between. CDR1 MDHEN and CDR2 SYDVKM come from the germline V gene. This CDR3 is built from 14 residues.

CDR3 nucleotide sequence: TGCGCCAGCAGCCATCCACCCCCGGGGGGGAGGTCGGATACGCAGTATTTT. Translation gives CASSHPPPGGRSDTQYF. The chain couples TRBV4-1 to TRBJ2-3; TRBD2 matches at 8 bases. This CDR3 is built from 17 residues. Germline CDR1 and CDR2: MGHRA and YSYEKL. V was pared by 3 bases and J by 6 bases, with 14 bases of the junction left unmatched.

The rearrangement links TRBV6-1 to TRBJ2-7, with 7 bases lining up with TRBD1. Germline V lookup: CDR1 MNHNS, CDR2 SASEGT. The CDR3 is 13 residues long. Trimming removed 4 bases from V and 4 bases from J; junction bases left unmatched: 4. CDR3 amino acids: CASSVQGKYEQYF. CDR3 nucleotide sequence: TGTGCCAGCAGTGTACAGGGGAAGTACGAGCAGTACTTC.

Here the CDR3 reads CASSHEDRGREQYF. CDR3 coding DNA: TGCGCCAGCAGCCATGAAGACAGGGGGCGCGAGCAGTACTTC. The chain joins TRBV4-3 to TRBJ2-7; 10 positions agree with TRBD1. The trim removed 3 bases at V and 6 bases at J, leaving 5 bases unmatched. The CDR3 totals 14 residues. CDR1 is LGHNA, CDR2 YSLEER, per germline.

This clone was recorded once. The chain joins TRBV29-1 to TRBJ2-2, with 10 bases lining up with TRBD2. V lost 5 bases and J lost 2; bases outside the gene matches: 5. In germline, CDR1 is SQVTM, CDR2 ANQGSEA. CDR3 length equals 15 residues. The CDR3 loop is CSVSTSGINTGELFF. CDR3 sequence (DNA): TGCAGCGTTTCAACTAGCGGGATTAACACCGGGGAGCTGTTTTTT.

The chain employs TRBV19 and TRBJ2-1; 12 nucleotides align to TRBD2. From germline, CDR1 is LNHDA and CDR2 SQIVND (reference sequence). CDR3 size: 19 residues. Trimming removed 4 bases from V and 6 bases from J; junction bases left unmatched: 16. CDR3 sequence reads: CASSNGGAASGRAFNEQFF. The CDR3 DNA reads TGTGCCAGTAGTAACGGGGGGGCCGCTAGCGGGAGGGCCTTCAATGAGCAGTTCTTC.

The chain joins TRBV29-1 to TRBJ1-2; 7 positions agree with TRBD1. Germline CDR1 and CDR2: SQVTM and ANQGSEA. J was trimmed by 8 bases and V by 3 bases; bases with no gene match: 12. This CDR3 contains 14 residues. CDR3 loop: CSVDQSEGAVGYTF. The CDR3, as DNA: TGCAGCGTTGATCAGTCCGAGGGGGCCGTGGGCTACACCTTC. The variable domain in full, with the rest retrieved from reference TRBV29-1 and TRBJ1-2, is SAVISQKPSRDICQRGTSLTIQCQVDSQVTMMFWYRQQPGQSLTLIATANQGSEATYESGFVIDKFPISRPNLTFSTLTVSNMSPEDSSIYLCSVDQSEGAVGYTFGSGTRLTVV.